A selection of T cell receptor beta chains follows, all from one sample in a study of T cell repertoires in cytomegalovirus infection. TCRdb re-derived calls from the reads in MiXCR, one entry per CDR3 protein. The repertoire includes hundreds of thousands of distinct CDR3 sequences, more than 20% of them detected once, and 8% sits in the top ten. The specimen was CD8+ T cells from PBMCs. The receptor set was obtained from a human donor in good health (CMV status not recorded). Some clones in this sample may be carry-over from other donors' samples. CDR3s include the opening cysteine and the closing phenylalanine or tryptophan. D genes are given only for firm matches. Size is stated for part of the rows, as once, few or many counts, or as a class when the clone is expanded.

j_gene,d_gene,abundance,v_gene,CDR3aa,CDR3nt
TRBJ2-5,-,-,TRBV5-5,CASSSDKAKRETQYF,TGTGCCAGCAGCTCGGACAAAGCCAAGAGGGAGACCCAGTACTTC
TRBJ1-5,-,-,TRBV19,CATRPANQPQHF,TGTGCCACCCGGCCGGCCAATCAGCCCCAGCATTTT
TRBJ2-3,-,large,TRBV7-2,CASSLSYRETDTQYF,TGTGCCAGCAGCTTAAGCTACAGGGAAACAGATACGCAGTATTTT
TRBJ1-2,-,many,TRBV4-3,CASSQVDDSYGYTF,TGCGCCAGCAGCCAAGTTGATGACAGCTATGGCTACACCTTC
TRBJ2-3,-,many,TRBV7-9,CASSSSGADTQYF,TGTGCCAGCAGCTCCTCAGGGGCAGATACGCAGTATTTT
TRBJ2-1,-,-,TRBV28,CATITDSYNEQFF,TGTGCCACCATAACTGACTCCTACAATGAGCAGTTCTTC
TRBJ1-2,-,-,TRBV7-2,CASSLGPREFGNGYTF,TGTGCCAGCAGCTTAGGCCCCAGGGAATTCGGAAATGGCTACACCTTC
TRBJ2-3,-,few,TRBV4-3,CASSQARGPTDTQYF,TGCGCCAGCAGCCAAGCGCGGGGACCCACAGATACGCAGTATTTT
TRBJ2-3,TRBD2,-,TRBV6-1,CASSPLSGGQDTQYF,TGTGCCAGCAGCCCTCTTAGCGGGGGGCAAGATACGCAGTATTTT
TRBJ2-6,TRBD1,many,TRBV7-6,CASGQGAGANVLTF,TGTGCCAGCGGACAGGGGGCCGGGGCCAACGTCCTGACTTTC
TRBJ2-1,-,few,TRBV6-5,CASRAGLDEQFF,TGTGCCAGCAGGGCAGGGCTGGATGAGCAGTTCTTC
TRBJ2-1,TRBD2,many,TRBV7-9,CASSFRTSPTYNEQFF,TGTGCCAGCAGCTTCCGGACTAGCCCAACCTACAATGAGCAGTTCTTC
TRBJ2-2,TRBD1,-,TRBV12-3/TRBV12-4,CASSFVKGAITGELFF,TGTGCCAGCAGTTTCGTAAAGGGGGCGATCACCGGGGAGCTGTTTTTT
TRBJ2-7,TRBD2,-,TRBV10-3,CAISELAGLSYEQYF,TGTGCCATCAGTGAACTAGCGGGCCTCTCCTACGAGCAGTACTTC
TRBJ1-1,-,many,TRBV7-2,CASSARGPNTEAFF,TGTGCCAGCAGCGCTAGAGGTCCAAACACTGAAGCTTTCTTT
TRBJ1-5,-,-,TRBV6-2/TRBV6-3,CASSYMEGRPQHF,TGTGCCAGCAGTTACATGGAGGGGCGGCCCCAGCATTTT
TRBJ1-5,TRBD1,few,TRBV28,CASKGGQASNQPQHF,TGTGCCAGCAAGGGGGGACAGGCCAGCAATCAGCCCCAGCATTTT
TRBJ2-1,TRBD1,-,TRBV12-3/TRBV12-4,CASRFPGQANEQFF,TGTGCCAGCAGATTTCCGGGACAGGCCAATGAGCAGTTCTTC
TRBJ1-2,TRBD1,few,TRBV6-5,CASSYETGGFYGYTF,TGTGCCAGCAGTTACGAGACAGGGGGCTTCTATGGCTACACCTTC
TRBJ2-5,TRBD1,-,TRBV5-6,CASRDIQGARVETQYF,TGTGCCAGCAGAGACATACAGGGGGCTCGCGTAGAGACCCAGTACTTC
TRBJ1-1,TRBD1,many,TRBV27,CASRGRTGVLEAFF,TGTGCCAGCAGGGGTCGGACAGGGGTTTTAGAAGCTTTCTTT
TRBJ1-2,-,-,TRBV7-9,CASSPRSDYGYTF,TGTGCCAGCAGCCCTCGGTCAGACTATGGCTACACCTTC
TRBJ2-2,-,-,TRBV14,CASSRPGQTNTGELFF,TGTGCCAGCAGCCGACCAGGACAGACGAACACCGGGGAGCTGTTTTTT
TRBJ2-1,-,once,TRBV14,CASSQSGLLGFANEQFF,TGTGCCAGCAGCCAAAGTGGTCTTCTGGGGTTCGCCAATGAGCAGTTCTTC
TRBJ2-5,-,-,TRBV6-6,CASSYSLIETQYF,TGTGCCAGCAGTTACTCGTTAATTGAGACCCAGTACTTC
TRBJ2-3,-,few,TRBV24-1,CATSSGSDTQYF,TGTGCCACCAGTAGCGGATCCGATACGCAGTATTTT
TRBJ2-1,-,-,TRBV28,CASSPLLGSREQFF,TGTGCCAGCAGTCCCCTACTAGGCTCTAGGGAGCAGTTCTTC
TRBJ1-2,-,-,TRBV20-1,CSARKGNYGYTF,TGCAGTGCTAGGAAGGGAAACTATGGCTACACCTTC
TRBJ2-7,TRBD1,many,TRBV7-6,CASTHQTGWAVEQYF,TGTGCCAGCACCCACCAGACAGGGTGGGCCGTCGAGCAGTACTTC
TRBJ2-3,-,-,TRBV20-1,CSATQPLLAVSDTQYF,TGCAGTGCTACCCAGCCCTTACTAGCAGTATCAGATACGCAGTATTTT